The present T cell receptor beta chain was sequenced within a study of blood T cell repertoires in COVID-19. Study in general: Acute and convalescent COVID-19 samples came from the United States, Italy and Spain.

Between the trimmed V and J ends, which lost 0 bases and 3 bases, there was a span of 18 bases. The germline V gene encodes CDR1 SGHNT and CDR2 YYREEE (reference sequence). CDR3 length: 17 residues. Recruits, aged roughly 18 to 89 years, lived in 24 US areas. Participant-reported clinical history was the basis for cohort assignment. Cohort 3 donors counted as recovered after two negative PCRs, clearance, or resolved symptoms. The table came from immunoSEQ multiplex PCR; TCRdb's copy has only in-frame clones and leaves some out. The repertoire holds 250,000 to 350,000 clones, with about 90% as singletons.

This chain uses TRBV5-4 with TRBJ1-1; no clear D gene. This clonotype was obtained from a woman aged 25 to 39 who had recovered from COVID-19. The specimen was PBMCs or T cells enriched from blood (not recorded which). CDR3 nucleotides: TGTGCCAGCAGCTTGGTCATCGGGTTTGAGGTAGACACTGAAGCTTTCTTT. Its translation: CASSLVIGFEVDTEAFF.